The source of this T cell receptor (beta chain) is a study of spatial heterogeneity in lung cancer. The wider study: Within raw reads, each unique TCR and UMI combination appeared on average more than ten times.

Described time point: sample taken at primary tumor resection. Researchers sequenced whole RNA taken from tumor, nontumor lung or frozen PBMC without sorting. Untreated early-stage non-small cell lung cancer patients, 70 to 85 in total, were the donors. Each TCR cDNA molecule bore a unique molecular identifier. TCRdb passed the 5' RACE reads through MiXCR, listing each CDR3 protein once. The table has about 11,000 distinct CDR3 sequences, roughly 3.8% seen once. The starting material was normal lung tissue next to the tumor, obtained at surgery. This sequence was found in a male donor with early-stage non-small cell lung cancer.

Here the CDR3 reads CASSSQGRGVDTQYF. In nucleotides, the CDR3 is TGTGCCAGCAGCTCACAGGGGCGGGGAGTCGATACGCAGTATTTT. V gene TRBV7-2 combines with J gene TRBJ2-3; possible D gene TRBD1, 7 bases. The length of the CDR3 is 15 residues. From germline, CDR1 is SGHTA and CDR2 FQGNSA. Trimming left V 4 bases short and J 6 bases short, with 17 bases between.